What follows are 9 T cell receptor beta chains derived from one specimen sequenced in a study of blood T cell repertoires in COVID-19. Measured with immunoSEQ multiplex PCR; TCRdb has only the in-frame clones, and not every one. The table lists roughly 58,000 clones, roughly four fifths of them singletons. Sequences were obtained from peripheral blood. Receptors originate from a man in his 60s with COVID-19, enrolled during active disease.

The J gene is TRBJ2-5, the V gene TRBV9; 8 positions agree with TRBD1. The CDR3 covers 14 residues. V shed 3 bases and J 6 bases; nucleotides not matched to a gene: 7. Germline V lookup: CDR1 SGDLS, CDR2 YYNGEE. The CDR3 coding sequence is TGTGCCAGCAGCGACGGACAGGGAACGAAGACCCAGTACTTC. It is translated as CASSDGQGTKTQYF.

The gene calls are TRBV4-1 and TRBJ2-1, with a weak D call TRBD1 (6 bases). This CDR3 has 17 residues. Trimming pared 4 bases from V and 6 bases from J, leaving 22 bases between. CDR1 is MGHRA and CDR2 is YSYEKL in the germline V gene. DNA for the CDR3: TGCGCCAGCAGCCCCCAAGAAAGATGGGGGCGAGGCAATGAGCAGTTCTTC. This translates into CASSPQERWGRGNEQFF.

This clone was observed once. CDR3 residues: CASSYGQAGYTF. The CDR3 DNA follows: TGCGCCAGCAGCTATGGACAAGCGGGCTACACCTTC. J is TRBJ1-2 and V is TRBV4-1; D is possibly TRBD1 (5 bases). The V end was cut by 5 bases, the J end by 8 bases, with 12 bases between. The CDR3 runs to 12 residues. CDR1 MGHRA and CDR2 YSYEKL come from the germline V gene.

V gene TRBV7-6 combines with J gene TRBJ2-2, with TRBD2 matching 9 bases. The V gene's germline CDR1 is SGHVS and CDR2 FNYEAQ. V lost 7 bases and J lost 6; bases outside the gene matches: 12. The length of the CDR3 is 16 residues. The CDR3: CASTNTGTSNSGELFF. For the CDR3, the DNA is TGTGCCAGCACCAACACCGGGACTAGCAATTCCGGGGAGCTGTTTTTT.

This chain uses TRBV6-2 or TRBV6-3 with TRBJ2-7; weak D call: TRBD2 (6 bases). The germline V gene has CDR1 MNHEY and CDR2 SVGEGT. CDR3 length: 15 amino acids. Trimming removed 5 bases at V and 2 bases at J, with 16 bases between. In nucleotides, the CDR3 is TGTGCCAGCAGTGACACGTCTGCGGGAACCTACGAGCAGTACTTC. It encodes CASSDTSAGTYEQYF.

The chain carries TRBV6-5 and TRBJ2-2; TRBD1 aligns across 7 bases. After removal of 6 bases from V and 4 bases from J, the junction contained 8 bases not matched to a gene. CDR3 length equals 15 residues. Germline-derived CDR1 and CDR2 are MNHEY and SVGAGI. CDR3 in amino acids: CASSRDRDATGELFF. DNA of the CDR3: TGTGCCAGCAGCAGAGACAGGGACGCCACCGGGGAGCTGTTTTTT.

The genes are TRBV10-3 and TRBJ2-2; 7 nucleotides align to TRBD1. The CDR3 has 14 residues. CDR1 and CDR2 (germline): ENHRY, SYGVKD. V lost 8 bases to trimming and J lost 2 bases; unmatched junction nucleotides: 5. The CDR3, as DNA: TGTGCCATCGGAGGACAGGCCAACACCGGGGAGCTGTTTTTT. It yields the protein CAIGGQANTGELFF.

The rearrangement uses TRBV12-2 and TRBJ1-2; TRBD1 is the table's D call, not checked against the DNA. TRBV12-2 is marked as a pseudogene. The CDR3 length is 17 residues. CDR3 in DNA: TGTGCAAGTCGCTTAGCGTGGGCAGGAGGGGGCGACTATGGCTACACCTTC. This codes for CASRLAWAGGGDYGYTF.

This clone has only one observation. The J gene is TRBJ2-1, the V gene TRBV4-2; the match to TRBD2 covers 9 bases. The CDR3 contains 15 residues. Per the germline V gene, CDR1 is LGHNA and CDR2 is YNFKEQ. After removal of 0 bases from V and 7 bases from J, the junction contained 4 bases not matched to a gene. CDR3 protein: CASSQEGAGGNEQFF. CDR3 in DNA: TGTGCCAGCAGCCAAGAAGGCGCGGGGGGGAATGAGCAGTTCTTC.